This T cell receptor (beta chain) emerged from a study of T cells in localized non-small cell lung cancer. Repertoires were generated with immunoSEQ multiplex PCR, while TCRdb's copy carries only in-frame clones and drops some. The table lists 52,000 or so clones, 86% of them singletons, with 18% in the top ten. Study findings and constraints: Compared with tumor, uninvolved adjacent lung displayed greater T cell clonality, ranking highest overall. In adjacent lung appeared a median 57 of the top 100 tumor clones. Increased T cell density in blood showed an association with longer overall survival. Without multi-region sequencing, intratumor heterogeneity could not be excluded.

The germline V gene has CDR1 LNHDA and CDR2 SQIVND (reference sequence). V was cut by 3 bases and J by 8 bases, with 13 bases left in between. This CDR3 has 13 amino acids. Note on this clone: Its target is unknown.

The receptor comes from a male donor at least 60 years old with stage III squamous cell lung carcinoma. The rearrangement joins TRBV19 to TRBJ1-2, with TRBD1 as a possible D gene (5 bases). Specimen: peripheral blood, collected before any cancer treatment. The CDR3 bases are TGTGCCAGTAGTATCAACCGGGACGGCGGCTACACCTTC. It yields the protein CASSINRDGGYTF.